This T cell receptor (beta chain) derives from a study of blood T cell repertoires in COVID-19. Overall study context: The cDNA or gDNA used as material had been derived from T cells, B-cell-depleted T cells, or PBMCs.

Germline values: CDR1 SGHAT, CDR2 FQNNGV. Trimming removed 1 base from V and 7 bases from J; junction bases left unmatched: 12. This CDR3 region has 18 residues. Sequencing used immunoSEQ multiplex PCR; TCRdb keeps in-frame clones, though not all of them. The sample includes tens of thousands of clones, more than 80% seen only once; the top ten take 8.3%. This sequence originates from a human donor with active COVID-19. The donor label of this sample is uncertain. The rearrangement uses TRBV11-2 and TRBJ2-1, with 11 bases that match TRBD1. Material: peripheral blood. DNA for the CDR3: TGTGCCAGCAGCTTAGGGCTCGGGAGGGGACAGGGGGGGAATGAGCAGTTCTTC. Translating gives CASSLGLGRGQGGNEQFF.